One T cell receptor (beta chain) is described in this entry. V gave up 4 bases and J gave up 0 bases; unmatched junction bases: 12. This CDR3 has 19 amino acids. Germline V gives CDR1 LGHDT, CDR2 YNNKEL (reference sequence). The data were taken from a study of blood T cell repertoires in COVID-19. As for the study in general: Samples of COVID-19 (acute and convalescent) were obtained from the United States, Italy and Spain.

In the original analysis: Amplification of reference gene primers provided the estimated nucleated cell counts. Some clones are missing from TCRdb's copy, which holds only in-frame ones; the method was immunoSEQ multiplex PCR. Clone size and V and J calls were adopted from that table, with D and trimming inferred from the DNA. The sample holds 160,000 or so clones; 80% to 90% are singletons and the top ten take approximately 2.4%. This receptor was obtained from a woman aged 70 to 79 with acute or convalescent COVID-19. Sequencing was carried out using peripheral blood. This rearrangement joins TRBV3-1 (or the pseudogene TRBV3-2) to TRBJ2-3, with 11 bases aligning to TRBD2. The chain's CDR3 is CASSPTRASGGRSTDTQYF. In nucleotides, the CDR3 is TGTGCCAGCAGCCCGACAAGGGCTAGCGGGGGGCGAAGCACAGATACGCAGTATTTT.